This T cell receptor beta chain emerged from a study of a mutant IDH1 vaccine in newly diagnosed glioma. In the study overall: Initiation of the vaccine course occurred 4-6 weeks after radiotherapy alone, or alongside temozolomide cycles. Earlier treatment was radiotherapy, temozolomide, or both, with most getting both. Visits designated V12 and V13 were conducted at weeks 35 and 47, respectively.

With respect to this clone: Its specificity is unknown.

CDR1 is LNHDA and CDR2 is SQIVND in the germline V gene (reference sequence). The CDR3 totals 14 residues. V was shortened by 4 bases and J by 8 bases, with 14 bases between the two germline ends. Time point meaning: week 35, safety follow-up. Each dose delivered 300 ug of mutant IDH1 20-mer peptide subcutaneously with imiquimod. Assay: immunoSEQ multiplex PCR; the TCRdb copy retains only in-frame clones and omits some. In the table there are tens of thousands of clones, roughly nine tenths of which are singletons. The specimen comprised PBMCs, sampled from a glioma patient whose treatment included an IDH1 peptide vaccine. The chain uses TRBV19 and TRBJ2-2, with D possibly matching TRBD2 (5 bases). The sequence was collected from a middle-aged man with glioma. Here the CDR3 DNA reads TGTGCCAGTAGTACCTCCGCGGGCTTGGGGGAGCTGTTTTTT. Translation: CASSTSAGLGELFF.